This paragraph reports one TCR beta chain. Antigen unknown. These data are taken from a study of cytomegalovirus exposure and HLA in healthy donors. Study context: Earlier, 100 million or so unique TCR beta sequences were recovered from 170 million or so T cells by an analysis. Early on, a data release was issued that held some 85 million unique TCRs from HLA-typed donors.

Study results and limitations: Cytomegalovirus-associated TCR beta chains were listed, numbering some 150. Later analysis identified over 15,000 TCR beta sequences associated with HLA alleles, using a false discovery rate threshold of 0.05.

The PCR made use of 60 Vbeta and 13 Jbeta primers. This table comes from immunoSEQ multiplex PCR, and its TCRdb copy is limited to in-frame clones, with some not included. The sample holds approximately 190,000 clones, around four fifths seen once. This clonotype was sampled from a woman between 50 and 59 years old in good health and CMV-seropositive. Material for sequencing was PBMCs.

The CDR3 spells CASSPSAQTNYGYTF. The CDR3 DNA reads as TGTGCCAGCAGCCCCTCAGCGCAGACTAACTATGGCTACACCTTC. J is TRBJ1-2 and V is TRBV16, with D unclear. The CDR3 contains 15 residues. With 4 bases removed from V and 0 bases from J, the gap between germline ends came to 12 bases. CDR1 is KGHSY, CDR2 FQNENV, per germline.